This T cell receptor (beta chain) was observed in a study of blood T cell repertoires in COVID-19. Produced via immunoSEQ multiplex PCR; TCRdb's table is partial and in-frame only. The sample lists about 170,000 clones, around 80% occurring once. Trimming at V came to 0 bases and at J to 7 bases, leaving 5 bases not matched to a gene. The germline V gene has CDR1 ENHRY and CDR2 SYGVKD. This CDR3 has 14 residues. The V gene is TRBV10-3, the J gene TRBJ1-1; 7 bases map to TRBD1. Sequencing was done on a sample of PBMCs or T cells enriched from blood (not recorded which). This TCR was sampled from a woman aged 45-60 years in a cohort exposed to, infected with or recovered from COVID-19 (not recorded which). The CDR3 is CAISESDRRVEAFF. In nucleotides, the CDR3 is TGTGCCATCAGTGAGTCGGACAGGAGGGTTGAAGCTTTCTTT.